Presented here are 25 T cell receptor beta chains from one specimen sequenced in a study of T cell repertoires in cytomegalovirus infection. Each CDR3 protein gets one entry after TCRdb re-called the reads with MiXCR. Among approximately 500,000 distinct CDR3 sequences listed, more than 25% were seen once. The sequencing sample was made of PBMCs. These receptors all come from a human donor in good health (CMV status not recorded). Some clones in this sample may be carry-over from other donors' samples.

This clonotype came up a few times. The chain carries TRBV7-9 and TRBJ1-2, with D possibly being TRBD1 (5 bases). Per the germline V gene, CDR1 is SEHNR and CDR2 is FQNEAQ (reference sequence). This CDR3 region has 13 residues. V was cut by 7 bases and J by 6 bases, with 15 bases left in between. CDR3 in DNA: TGTGCCAGCACCCCGGGGGGGTTGAATGGCTACACCTTC. Protein sequence: CASTPGGLNGYTF.

This clonotype was detected only a few times. The rearrangement uses TRBV28 and TRBJ2-5; no clear D. Germline CDR1 and CDR2: MDHEN and SYDVKM. The germline V and J ends were trimmed by 5 bases and 1 base, with 8 bases remaining between them. There are 13 residues in the CDR3. The CDR3 protein is CASSAPPQETQYF. The CDR3 nucleotides read TGTGCCAGCAGTGCCCCTCCCCAAGAGACCCAGTACTTC.

V gene TRBV20-1 combines with J gene TRBJ2-5; 8 bases are a match to TRBD2. CDR3 size: 14 residues. Germline V lookup: CDR1 DFQATT, CDR2 SNEGSKA (reference sequence). With 2 bases clipped from V and 2 bases from J, the junction kept 4 bases outside the gene matches. The CDR3 reads CSARLGLGQETQYF. The CDR3 region has the DNA TGCAGTGCTAGACTGGGACTAGGGCAAGAGACCCAGTACTTC.

About this clonotype itself: A much bigger clone sits one base away, suggesting this may be a read error. The chain employs TRBV7-9 and TRBJ2-1; D is undetermined. Germline V gene lookup returns CDR1 SEHNR and CDR2 FQNEAQ (reference sequence). The CDR3 is made up of 15 amino acids. Trimming cost V 3 bases and J 5 bases, with 14 bases left between them. The CDR3 sequence is CASSFPERYHNEQFF. The DNA of the CDR3 is TGTGCCAGCAGCTTTCCCGAGCGATACCACAATGAGCAGTTCTTC.

The J gene is TRBJ2-5, the V gene TRBV7-2; the D is unclear. This CDR3 region has 17 residues. CDR1 SGHTA and CDR2 FQGNSA come from the germline V gene. Trimming removed 5 bases at V and 3 bases at J, with 22 bases between. Here the CDR3 DNA reads TGTGCCAGCAGCCGCCCGGCCCAGGCCACCCTCGAAGAGACCCAGTACTTC. Translation gives CASSRPAQATLEETQYF. Looking up the rest from reference TRBV7-2 and TRBJ2-5 gives the full variable domain: GAGVSQSPSNKVTEKGKDVELRCDPISGHTALYWYRQSLGQGLEFLIYFQGNSAPDKSGLPSDRFSAERTGGSVSTLTIQRTQQEDSAVYLCASSRPAQATLEETQYFGPGTRLLVL.

In its sample, this clonotype was seen a few times. This chain uses TRBV6-1 with TRBJ2-7; D is undetermined. The CDR3 runs 15 residues. The V and J ends lost 3 bases and 3 bases respectively, with 15 bases between them. The germline CDR1 and CDR2 sequences are MNHNS and SASEGT. Here the CDR3 DNA reads TGTGCCAGCAGTGACCCATCCGTTCAGGACTACGAGCAGTACGTC. Translating it yields CASSDPSVQDYEQYV.

This clonotype has only one observation. The gene calls are TRBV19 and TRBJ2-7; 7 bases match TRBD1. The CDR3 runs to 14 residues. Looked up from germline, CDR1 is LNHDA and CDR2 is SQIVND (reference sequence). J gave up 2 bases and V 5 bases, and 6 bases lay outside the gene matches. The CDR3 protein is CASSPTGTAYEQYV. CDR3 nucleotide sequence: TGTGCCAGTAGTCCTACCGGGACAGCCTACGAGCAGTACGTC.

This clonotype was seen only a few times. V gene TRBV10-3 combines with J gene TRBJ2-5; possibly TRBD1 or TRBD2 for D (6 bases each). Germline assignment: CDR1 ENHRY and CDR2 SYGVKD. The CDR3 contains 16 residues. The germline V and J ends were trimmed by 3 bases and 5 bases, with 19 bases remaining between them. The CDR3 DNA follows: TGTGCCATCAGTGACTCTGGCCGGAGGGGGGAGGAGACCCAGTACTTC. This sequence encodes CAISDSGRRGEETQYF.

This clonotype was seen at least ten times. The CDR3 here is CATREAGGAETQYF. Written as DNA, the CDR3 is TGTGCCACCCGGGAGGCGGGTGGGGCCGAGACCCAGTACTTC. This chain uses TRBV7-2 with TRBJ2-5; 7 nucleotides match TRBD2. Losses at the gene ends were 10 bases for V and 5 bases for J; bases not matched to a gene: 13. Germline-derived CDR1 and CDR2 are SGHTA and FQGNSA. This CDR3 region has 14 residues.

This rearrangement joins TRBV27 to TRBJ2-2, with 7 nucleotides matching TRBD1. The CDR3 extends over 15 amino acids. Per the germline V gene, CDR1 is MNHEY and CDR2 is SMNVEV (reference sequence). The J segment lost 5 bases and the V segment lost 3 bases, leaving 6 bases of the junction unmatched. The CDR3 is CASSFGDRMTGELFF. The DNA of the CDR3 is TGTGCCAGCAGTTTTGGGGACAGAATGACCGGGGAGCTGTTTTTT.

V is TRBV19 and J is TRBJ1-5; TRBD1 matches 7 bases. The germline V gene has CDR1 LNHDA and CDR2 SQIVND (reference sequence). The CDR3 contains 18 residues. The V gene end was trimmed by 7 bases and the J gene end by 0 bases; junction bases not matched to a gene: 15. CDR3 in amino acids: CASNLGGQRKYSNQPQHF. The CDR3 DNA follows: TGTGCCAGTAATTTAGGGGGACAGAGAAAATATAGCAATCAGCCCCAGCATTTT.

This clonotype was detected many times. The chain has TRBV2 and TRBJ1-5; D unclear. Germline V gene data show CDR1 as SNHLY and CDR2 as FYNNEI. Trimming shortened V by 3 bases and J by 0 bases, and 9 bases separated the two germline ends. This CDR3 contains 15 residues. The CDR3 DNA is TGTGCCAGCAGTGACTGGCGGAATAGCAATCAGCCCCAGCATTTT. Translation: CASSDWRNSNQPQHF.

This clonotype was observed at least ten times. V and J are TRBV7-2 and TRBJ1-2; possibly TRBD1 for D (6 bases). Germline CDR1 and CDR2: SGHTA and FQGNSA. With 6 bases removed from V and 1 base from J, the gap between germline ends came to 15 bases. The CDR3 totals 15 residues. CDR3 protein: CASSPGQPGNYGYTF. CDR3 nucleotides: TGTGCCAGCAGTCCCGGACAGCCGGGTAACTATGGCTACACCTTC.

Ten or more counts support this clonotype. The chain couples TRBV7-6 to TRBJ1-1; D is unresolved. Germline V gene data show CDR1 as SGHVS and CDR2 as FNYEAQ. V was trimmed by 7 bases and J by 2 bases, leaving 11 bases between them. The CDR3 runs to 13 residues. The CDR3 bases are TGTGCCAGCATCAATTCCGGAAACACTGAAGCTTTCTTT. Its protein product is CASINSGNTEAFF.

V and J are TRBV19 and TRBJ1-2, with a possible D match to TRBD1 (6 bases). This CDR3 is 14 amino acids long. Germline V lookup: CDR1 LNHDA, CDR2 SQIVND (reference sequence). Between the trimmed V and J ends, which lost 5 bases and 4 bases, there was a span of 14 bases. The CDR3 DNA reads as TGTGCCAGTAGTGCTATCGGCAGGGGCTATGGCTACACCTTC. This sequence encodes CASSAIGRGYGYTF.

The chain employs TRBV7-3 and TRBJ2-1; 10 bases line up with TRBD2. This CDR3 contains 16 residues. After removal of 5 bases from V and 8 bases from J, the junction contained 12 bases not matched to a gene. The germline CDR1 and CDR2 sequences are SGHTA and FQGTGA. DNA of the CDR3: TGTGCCAGCAGCCCGGGATCTAGCGGGAGACGGGATGAGCAGTTCTTC. Its protein is CASSPGSSGRRDEQFF.

This chain connects TRBV28 to TRBJ1-5; D not certain. Between the trimmed V and J ends, which lost 8 bases and 2 bases, there was a span of 16 bases. This CDR3 spans 15 amino acids. CDR1 and CDR2 (germline): MDHEN, SYDVKM. CDR3 sequence reads: CASALVATGNQPQHF. The CDR3 DNA reads TGTGCCAGCGCCCTGGTGGCGACGGGCAATCAGCCCCAGCATTTT. Full variable domain (missing parts from reference TRBV28 and TRBJ1-5): DVKVTQSSRYLVKRTGEKVFLECVQDMDHENMFWYRQDPGLGLRLIYFSYDVKMKEKGDIPEGYSVSREKKERFSLILESASTNQTSMYLCASALVATGNQPQHFGDGTRLSIL.

In this sample, this clonotype turned up a few times. The chain is built from TRBV19 and TRBJ1-5; D is uncertain. CDR1 is LNHDA, CDR2 SQIVND, per germline (reference sequence). V shed 3 bases and J shed 7 bases, with 13 bases lying between them. There are 14 residues in the CDR3. CDR3 in amino acids: CASSMIALYQPQHF. In DNA form, the CDR3 reads TGTGCCAGTAGTATGATCGCCCTATACCAGCCCCAGCATTTT.

This sequence joins TRBV11-3 and TRBJ1-1, with 7 bases lining up with TRBD1. The V and J ends lost 5 bases and 1 base, in that order; junction bases with no gene match: 7. The CDR3 has 15 amino acids. Germline V gene sequence: CDR1 SGHNT, CDR2 YENEEA. The CDR3 DNA reads as TGTGCCAGCAGCCCAACAGGGGCCGCGAACACTGAAGCTTTCTTT. This codes for CASSPTGAANTEAFF. Supplemented by reference TRBV11-3 and TRBJ1-1, the full variable domain reads EAGVVQSPRYKIIEKKQPVAFWCNPISGHNTLYWYLQNLGQGPELLIRYENEEAVDDSQLPKDRFSAERLKGVDSTLKIQPAELGDSAVYLCASSPTGAANTEAFFGQGTRLTVV.

At least ten counts were recorded for this clonotype. The rearrangement uses TRBV28 and TRBJ1-3; D is uncertain. CDR1 MDHEN and CDR2 SYDVKM come from the germline V gene. V gave up 6 bases and J gave up 2 bases, with 11 bases separating them. The CDR3 is 14 amino acids. The CDR3 nucleotides are TGTGCCAGCAGCTTGCTGGGAGCTGGAAACACCATATATTTT. Translating gives CASSLLGAGNTIYF.

This clonotype was observed a few times. The rearrangement links TRBV6-5 to TRBJ2-1; D call uncertain. V was cut by 3 bases and J by 7 bases, with 4 bases left in between. The CDR3 runs to 11 residues. Germline V CDR1 and CDR2: MNHEY, SVGAGI. The CDR3, as DNA: TGTGCCAGCAGTTATGCAAATGAGCAGTTCTTC. Translated: CASSYANEQFF.

The chain couples TRBV19 to TRBJ1-4; 8 nucleotides match TRBD1. The V and J ends lost 4 bases and 8 bases, in that order; junction bases with no gene match: 9. The CDR3 is 15 residues long. Germline assignment: CDR1 LNHDA and CDR2 SQIVND (reference sequence). The CDR3 region has the DNA TGTGCCAGTAGTACCCGACAGGGGCGGCCCGAAAAACTGTTTTTT. This sequence encodes CASSTRQGRPEKLFF.

This clonotype was observed a handful of times. V gene TRBV12-3 or TRBV12-4 combines with J gene TRBJ2-3, with 11 bases lining up with TRBD2. The CDR3 runs to 15 residues. Losses at the gene ends were 3 bases for V and 5 bases for J; bases not matched to a gene: 4. This chain's CDR3 is CASSLIAGGIDTQYF. The CDR3, as DNA: TGTGCCAGCAGTTTGATAGCGGGAGGGATAGATACGCAGTATTTT.

The V gene is TRBV7-3, the J gene TRBJ2-3; the match to TRBD2 covers 11 bases. Trimming removed 3 bases from V and 2 bases from J; junction bases left unmatched: 7. This CDR3 comprises 17 residues. Germline-derived CDR1 and CDR2 are SGHTA and FQGTGA. This chain's CDR3 is CASSFSGTSGLTDTQYF. The CDR3 DNA sequence: TGTGCCAGCAGCTTTTCCGGGACTAGCGGACTCACAGATACGCAGTATTTT.

The chain employs TRBV5-6 and TRBJ1-5; unclear D gene. V lost 1 base and J lost 4, with 12 bases in between. This CDR3 spans 15 amino acids. The V gene's germline CDR1 is SGHDT and CDR2 YYEEEE. The CDR3 sequence: CASSLRRARNQPQHF. The CDR3 region has the DNA TGTGCCAGCAGCTTGCGGCGGGCGCGTAATCAGCCCCAGCATTTT.